The TCR beta chain described here comes from a study of blood T cell repertoires in COVID-19. About the research overall: Sources were T cells, B-cell-depleted T cells, or PBMCs; the material itself was cDNA or gDNA.

Sequencing was performed with immunoSEQ multiplex PCR; in TCRdb, only in-frame clones are kept and a portion is missing. Here the sample spans about 100,000 clones, approximately 88% being singletons. V lost 3 bases and J lost 11, with 19 bases in between. The germline gives CDR1 SEHNR, CDR2 FQNEAQ (reference sequence). This CDR3 is built from 14 residues. The receptor was derived from a man aged 55 to 70 with acute or convalescent COVID-19. The sample consisted of peripheral blood. The J gene is TRBJ1-1, the V gene TRBV7-9; a possible D gene is TRBD1 (5 bases). The DNA for the CDR3 is TGTGCCAGCAGCTTTACTGGGACGGAGGGATCCGCTTTCTTT. Translation gives CASSFTGTEGSAFF.